This T cell receptor beta chain was recorded in a study of shared clonotypes between healthy human individuals. Study outcomes and limitations: Across a handful of donors, naive CD4 shared roughly 5%, naive CD8 about 3.2%, memory CD4 roughly 2.5%, memory CD8 approximately 0.4%. The researchers took only blood, and tissue repertoires probably look different.

Running of the assay took place at deep level. The authors split each subset's genomic DNA evenly across several immunoSEQ plates. Profiling relied on immunoSEQ multiplex PCR, and the TCRdb table lists in-frame clones only, not all of them. The sample has roughly 1,000,000 clones; 75% to 80% are singletons. As concerns this clone: Its antigen remains unidentified.

This receptor was identified in a man aged 18 to 29 in good health. Some clones in this sample may be carry-over from other donors' samples. Sequencing used memory CD4+ T cells from PBMCs. Subset described: CD45RA-negative fraction.

The CDR3 spells CSVTVPGQGPFSGNTIYF. The CDR3 bases are TGCAGCGTGACTGTCCCGGGACAGGGCCCGTTCTCTGGAAACACCATATATTTT. This rearrangement joins TRBV29-1 to TRBJ1-3, with TRBD1 identical over 9 bases. J lost 0 bases, V lost 6 bases, and 15 bases had no gene match. The CDR3 extends over 18 amino acids. Germline CDR1 reads SQVTM; CDR2 reads ANQGSEA.